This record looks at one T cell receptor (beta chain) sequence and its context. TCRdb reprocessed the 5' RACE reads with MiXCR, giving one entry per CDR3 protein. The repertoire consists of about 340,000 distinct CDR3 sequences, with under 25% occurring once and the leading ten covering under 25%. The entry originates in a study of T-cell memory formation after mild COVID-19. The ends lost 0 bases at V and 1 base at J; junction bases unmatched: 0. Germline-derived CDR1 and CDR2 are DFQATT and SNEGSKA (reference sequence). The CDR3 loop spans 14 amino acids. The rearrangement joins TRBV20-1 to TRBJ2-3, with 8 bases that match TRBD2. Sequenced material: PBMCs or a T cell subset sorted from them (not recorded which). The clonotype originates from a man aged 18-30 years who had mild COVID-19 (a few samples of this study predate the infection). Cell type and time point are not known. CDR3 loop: CSARDSGGTDTQYF. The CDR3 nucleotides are TGCAGTGCTAGAGATAGCGGGGGCACAGATACGCAGTATTTT.